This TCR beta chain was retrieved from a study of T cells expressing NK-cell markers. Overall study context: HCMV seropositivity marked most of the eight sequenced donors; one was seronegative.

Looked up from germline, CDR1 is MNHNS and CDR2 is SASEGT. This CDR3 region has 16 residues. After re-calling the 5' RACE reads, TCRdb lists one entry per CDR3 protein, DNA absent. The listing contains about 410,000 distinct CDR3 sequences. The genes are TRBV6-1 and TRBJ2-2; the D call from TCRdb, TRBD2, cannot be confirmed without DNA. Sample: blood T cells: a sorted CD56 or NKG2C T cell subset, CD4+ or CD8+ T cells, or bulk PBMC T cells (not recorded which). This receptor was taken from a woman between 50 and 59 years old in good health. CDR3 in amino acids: CASSSRMTSGPGELFF.